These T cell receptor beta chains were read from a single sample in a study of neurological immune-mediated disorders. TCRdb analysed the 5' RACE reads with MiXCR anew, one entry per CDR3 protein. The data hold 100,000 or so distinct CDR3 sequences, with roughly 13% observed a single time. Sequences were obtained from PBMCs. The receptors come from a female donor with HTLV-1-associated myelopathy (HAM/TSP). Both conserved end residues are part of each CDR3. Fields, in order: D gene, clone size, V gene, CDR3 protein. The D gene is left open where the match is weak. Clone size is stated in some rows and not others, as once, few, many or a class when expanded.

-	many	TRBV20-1	CSGSDAGGTQYF
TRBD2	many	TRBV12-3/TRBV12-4	CASSSSSGGGTDTQYF
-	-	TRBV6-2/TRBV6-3	CASRTPGPNQPQHF
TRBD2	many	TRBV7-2	CASSLRAGGVGYNEQFF
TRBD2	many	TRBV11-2	CASSLFYGTTYEQYF
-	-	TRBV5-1	CASSVTPNEQFF
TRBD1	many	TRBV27	CASSSRQGFYEQYF
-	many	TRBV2	CASSVGGDSNQPQHF
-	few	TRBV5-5	CASRLDSPEAFF
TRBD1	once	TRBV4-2	CASSQGSQGTGANVLTF
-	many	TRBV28	CASREHPAEQFF
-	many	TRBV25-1	CASSEDLVMNTEAFF
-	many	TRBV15	CATSREAAANTGELFF
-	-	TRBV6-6	CASSPLLGTDTQYF
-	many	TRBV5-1	CASSTQSSAGELFF
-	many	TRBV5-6	CASRPGPAENEQFF
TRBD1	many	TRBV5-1	CASSGDRAETQYF
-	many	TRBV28	CASSLTGWGNEQFF
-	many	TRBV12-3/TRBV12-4	CASSTTRGGQSNTGELFF
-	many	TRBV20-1	CSASSRGAAETQYF
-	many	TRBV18	CASSPDRDLREQFF
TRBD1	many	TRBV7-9	CASSLGGQTAYEQYF
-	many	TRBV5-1	CASSRDGETEKLFF
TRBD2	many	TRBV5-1	CASSLDGGGGPYEQYF
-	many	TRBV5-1	CASSLMLAEETQYF
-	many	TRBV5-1	CASSLEGASTDTQYF
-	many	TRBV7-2	CASSLDSGAEKLFF
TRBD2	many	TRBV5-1	CASSLGGSGSSYEQYF
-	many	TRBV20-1	CSASESSGTGGYTF
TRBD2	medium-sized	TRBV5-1	CASSLAGGPNEQFF
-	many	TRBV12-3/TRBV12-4	CASSFQLGKNEKLFF
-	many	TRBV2	CASSEAAGYYQPQHF
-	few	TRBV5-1	CASSPDPDGNQPQHF
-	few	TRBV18	CASSPRYSGGQNNEQFF
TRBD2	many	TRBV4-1	CASSQVGPGRGADTQYF
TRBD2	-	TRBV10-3	CAISVRGGGRTDTQYF
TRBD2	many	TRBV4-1	CASSQVSGGAPKGPTDTQYF
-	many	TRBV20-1	CSARQGGSTGELFF
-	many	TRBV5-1	CASSLKGATNEKLFF
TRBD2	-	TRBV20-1	CSARASGGGGTDTQYF
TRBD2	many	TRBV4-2	CASSQDGLAGGHTDTQYF
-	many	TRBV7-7	CASSPRPPTGNTGELFF
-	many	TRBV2	CASSDRANYGYTF
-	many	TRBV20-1	CSAYIRQSNSNQPQHF
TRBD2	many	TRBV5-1	CASSSIIAGGPHEQFF
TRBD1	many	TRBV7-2	CASSPQGAWGETQYF
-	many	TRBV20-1	CSARDTSFPDTQYF
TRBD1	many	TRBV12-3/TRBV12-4	CASSPAGGYGYTF
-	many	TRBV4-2	CASSLGVYNEQFF
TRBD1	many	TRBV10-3	CAIRGTGRAIGTEAFF